These 11 T cell receptor beta chains share one sample of origin, sequenced in a study of T-cell memory formation after mild COVID-19. TCRdb independently ran MiXCR on the 5' RACE reads; one entry per CDR3 protein. The table has 290,000 or so distinct CDR3 sequences, approximately 19% seen once. The specimen sequenced was PBMCs or a T cell subset sorted from them (not recorded which). The receptors originated from a man between 18 and 35 years old who had mild COVID-19 (a few samples of this study predate the infection). Cell type and time point are not known.

This clonotype has just a few counts. CDR3: CASSMDRYNEQFF. The CDR3 DNA follows: TGTGCCAGCAGCATGGACCGATACAATGAGCAGTTCTTC. The chain combines TRBV7-7 with TRBJ2-1, with unresolved D. Germline V gene sequence: CDR1 SSHAT, CDR2 FNYEAQ (reference sequence). V was trimmed by 5 bases and J by 4 bases, leaving 9 bases between them. The CDR3 is 13 residues long.

This rearrangement joins TRBV5-1 to TRBJ1-1; tentatively, D is TRBD1 (5 bases). This CDR3 spans 16 amino acids. V lost 1 base and J 1 base, leaving 14 bases between the germline ends. Per the germline V gene, CDR1 is SGHRS and CDR2 is YFSETQ. CDR3 loop: CASSLYGAVTNTEAFF. CDR3 DNA: TGCGCCAGCAGCTTGTATGGGGCAGTAACGAACACTGAAGCTTTCTTT.

This clonotype was picked up a small number of times. V is TRBV12-3 or TRBV12-4 and J is TRBJ2-7, with TRBD2 identical over 8 bases. The CDR3 spans 14 residues. Trimming took 2 bases from V and 4 from J; bases not matched to a gene: 4. The CDR3 DNA is TGTGCCAGCAGTTTATCGGGCGGGGGGTACGAGCAGTACGTC. It codes for CASSLSGGGYEQYV.

This clonotype occurred a few times. The J gene is TRBJ2-1, the V gene TRBV2; no definite D call. This CDR3 contains 12 residues. V shed 8 bases and J shed 8 bases, with 13 bases lying between them. CDR1 is SNHLY, CDR2 FYNNEI, per germline. The CDR3 loop reads CASLPQSDEQFF. The CDR3 DNA follows: TGTGCCAGCCTTCCCCAAAGCGATGAGCAGTTCTTC.

This clonotype showed up just a few times. The rearrangement joins TRBV4-1 to TRBJ2-5; a weak D match, TRBD2 (6 bases). Germline assignment: CDR1 MGHRA and CDR2 YSYEKL. The germline V and J ends were trimmed by 0 bases and 1 base, with 21 bases remaining between them. The CDR3 is 19 residues long. DNA for the CDR3: TGCGCCAGCAGCCAAGAATCTGGATTGGCAACTAGCCCCCAAGAGACCCAGTACTTC. Its translation: CASSQESGLATSPQETQYF.

V gene TRBV10-2 combines with J gene TRBJ2-1; no clear D. V dropped 9 bases and J dropped 10 bases, with 13 bases sitting between them. This CDR3 spans 11 amino acids. From germline, CDR1 is WSHSY and CDR2 SAAADI. The CDR3, as DNA: TGCGCCAGTGTCCCTTCCGGCGAGCAGTTCTTC. This encodes CASVPSGEQFF.

The chain is built from TRBV5-1 and TRBJ2-7, with 7 bases aligning to TRBD2. J gave up 3 bases and V 4 bases, and 10 bases lay outside the gene matches. The length of the CDR3 is 15 residues. Germline V gives CDR1 SGHRS, CDR2 YFSETQ. The CDR3 sequence is CASSPESGEHYEQYF. The CDR3, as DNA: TGCGCCAGCAGCCCAGAGAGCGGGGAGCACTACGAGCAGTACTTC.

This clonotype was seen a few times. The chain recombines TRBV11-2 with TRBJ1-1, with D unclear. Per the germline V gene, CDR1 is SGHAT and CDR2 is FQNNGV. Trimming took 5 bases from V and 4 from J, leaving 8 bases between them. CDR3 length: 12 residues. CDR3 protein: CASSRSSTEAFF. DNA of the CDR3: TGTGCCAGCAGCCGCAGCAGCACTGAAGCTTTCTTT.

V gene TRBV7-8 combines with J gene TRBJ2-1, with unresolved D. Germline V gene sequence: CDR1 SGHVS, CDR2 FQNEAQ. The CDR3 consists of 15 residues. Trimming pared 2 bases from V and 4 bases from J, leaving 12 bases between. CDR3 in amino acids: CASSLRAETYNEQFF. Written as DNA, the CDR3 is TGTGCCAGCAGCTTAAGGGCGGAGACTTACAATGAGCAGTTCTTC.

In its sample, this clonotype was seen a few times. The rearrangement joins TRBV30 to TRBJ2-7, with 7 bases matching TRBD1. This CDR3 spans 12 amino acids. Germline V gene sequence: CDR1 GTSNPN, CDR2 SVGIG (reference sequence). V was clipped by 3 bases and J by 3 bases; unmatched bases: 2. The CDR3 here is CAWSDRDYEQYF. CDR3 in DNA: TGTGCCTGGAGCGACAGGGACTACGAGCAGTACTTC.

The gene calls are TRBV12-3 or TRBV12-4 and TRBJ2-5, with D possibly TRBD2 on 6 matching bases. CDR3 size: 14 residues. Between the trimmed V and J ends, which lost 5 bases and 9 bases, there was a span of 19 bases. This CDR3 is CASSLGGLATAQYF. CDR3 DNA: TGTGCCAGCAGTCTCGGGGGACTTGCCACGGCCCAGTACTTC.